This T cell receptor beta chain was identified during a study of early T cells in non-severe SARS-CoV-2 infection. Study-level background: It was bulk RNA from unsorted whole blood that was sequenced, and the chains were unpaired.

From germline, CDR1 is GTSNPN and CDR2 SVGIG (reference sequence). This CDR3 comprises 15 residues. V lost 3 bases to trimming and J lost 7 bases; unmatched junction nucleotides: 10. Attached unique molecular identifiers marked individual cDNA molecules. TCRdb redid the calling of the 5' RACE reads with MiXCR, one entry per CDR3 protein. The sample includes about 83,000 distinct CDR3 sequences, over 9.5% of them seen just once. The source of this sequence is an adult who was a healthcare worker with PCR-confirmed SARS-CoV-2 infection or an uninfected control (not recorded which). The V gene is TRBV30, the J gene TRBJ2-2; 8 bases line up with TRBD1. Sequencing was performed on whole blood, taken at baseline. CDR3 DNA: TGTGCCTGGAGGGACCCCAGGGGGCCGAACGGGGAGCTGTTTTTT. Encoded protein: CAWRDPRGPNGELFF.